Shown below are 27 T cell receptor beta chains from a single sample sequenced in a study of control samples from healthy donors and cancer patients. Assay: immunoSEQ multiplex PCR; the TCRdb copy retains only in-frame clones and omits some. The data show some 120,000 clones, 90% to 95% seen once. Sequenced input: blood. All receptors derive from a woman younger than 30 in good health.

The table lists this clone with a few counts. This chain's CDR3 is CASSLQDGYTEAFF. The DNA of the CDR3 is TGTGCCAGCAGCTTACAGGACGGATACACTGAAGCTTTCTTT. V usage is TRBV7-2 and J usage is TRBJ1-1; D gene unclear. This CDR3 comprises 14 residues. Germline values: CDR1 SGHTA, CDR2 FQGNSA. The V and J ends lost 2 bases and 3 bases respectively, with 10 bases between them.

The chain has TRBV28 and TRBJ2-7; 8 nucleotides line up with TRBD1. Germline V CDR1 and CDR2: MDHEN, SYDVKM. V dropped 7 bases and J dropped 4; count of bases not matched to a gene: 15. The CDR3 totals 16 residues. CDR3 residues: CASNPGYSRGRYEQYF. The CDR3 DNA sequence: TGTGCCAGCAATCCTGGGTATAGCAGGGGGCGTTACGAGCAGTACTTC.

The chain has TRBV3-1 (or the pseudogene TRBV3-2) and TRBJ2-5, with 13 bases lining up with TRBD2. After removal of 0 bases from V and 5 bases from J, the junction contained 6 bases not matched to a gene. This CDR3 contains 17 residues. Germline CDR1 is LGHDT and CDR2 is YNNKEL (reference sequence). CDR3 in DNA: TGTGCCAGCAGCCAAGAACTAGCGGGGGGGCCGCGGGAGACCCAGTACTTC. This translates into CASSQELAGGPRETQYF.

This chain joins TRBV7-2 and TRBJ1-6, with a possible D match to TRBD1 (5 bases). Germline V gives CDR1 SGHTA, CDR2 FQGNSA. The V gene lost 4 bases and the J gene lost 4 bases, with 8 bases spanning the gap. The CDR3 length is 14 residues. This CDR3 reads CASSSGQYNSPLHF. CDR3 in DNA: TGTGCCAGCAGCTCGGGGCAGTATAATTCACCCCTCCACTTT.

The rearrangement links TRBV9 to TRBJ1-2, with D tentatively TRBD1 (6 bases). The germline gives CDR1 SGDLS, CDR2 YYNGEE. V dropped 0 bases and J dropped 2 bases, with 23 bases sitting between them. CDR3 size: 19 residues. The CDR3, as DNA: TGTGCCAGCAGCGTAGTTGGGGGGCGGCAGGATGATAACAACTATGGCTACACCTTC. It yields the protein CASSVVGGRQDDNNYGYTF.

V is TRBV4-2 and J is TRBJ2-3, with TRBD2 identical over 11 bases. The trim removed 2 bases at V and 0 bases at J, leaving 4 bases unmatched. The CDR3 runs to 17 residues. Germline-derived CDR1 and CDR2 are LGHNA and YNFKEQ. The CDR3 DNA follows: TGTGCCAGCAGCCAACTAGCGGGAGGACCTAGCACAGATACGCAGTATTTT. Its protein is CASSQLAGGPSTDTQYF.

With respect to this clone: Other DNA sequences within the sample encode an identical CDR3. The chain recombines TRBV27 with TRBJ2-6; D remains ambiguous. From germline, CDR1 is MNHEY and CDR2 SMNVEV (reference sequence). V lost 4 bases to trimming and J lost 1 base, with 8 bases between them. The CDR3 is 15 amino acids. The CDR3 DNA reads TGTGCCAGCAGTTCCCTGTATTCTGGGGCCAACGTCCTGACTTTC. Its protein is CASSSLYSGANVLTF.

The J gene is TRBJ1-2, the V gene TRBV5-4; TRBD1 might be the D (5 bases). Trimming took off 5 bases at V and 4 bases at J, with 12 bases between the two ends. The CDR3 sequence is 13 residues long. Germline V gene sequence: CDR1 SGHNT, CDR2 YYREEE (reference sequence). The CDR3 loop reads CASSSGLVYGYTF. The DNA of the CDR3 is TGTGCCAGCAGTTCGGGGCTCGTCTATGGCTACACCTTC.

V gene TRBV27 combines with J gene TRBJ2-3; perhaps D is TRBD1 or TRBD2 (5 bases each). The V and J ends lost 1 base and 2 bases respectively, with 10 bases between them. This CDR3 has 15 residues. Germline values: CDR1 MNHEY, CDR2 SMNVEV (reference sequence). The CDR3: CASSLYGTDTDTQYF. DNA for the CDR3: TGTGCCAGCAGTTTATACGGGACCGACACAGATACGCAGTATTTT.

The J gene is TRBJ1-2, the V gene TRBV7-2; no clear D gene. V lost 1 base, J lost 4 bases, and 19 bases lay in between. This CDR3 comprises 17 residues. Germline lookup yields CDR1 SGHTA and CDR2 FQGNSA. In DNA, the CDR3 is TGTGCCAGCAGCTTAGAGGTACTCCGGTGGTCGCTCTATGGCTACACCTTC. The encoded protein is CASSLEVLRWSLYGYTF.

V usage is TRBV6-2 or TRBV6-3 and J usage is TRBJ1-1; D remains ambiguous. The germline V and J ends were trimmed by 5 bases and 1 base, with 8 bases remaining between them. Germline CDR1 reads MNHEY; CDR2 reads SVGEGT. The CDR3 has 13 amino acids. The CDR3 region has the DNA TGTGCCAGCAGTCTTACAACGAACACTGAAGCTTTCTTT. It is translated as CASSLTTNTEAFF.

The V gene is TRBV19, the J gene TRBJ2-2, with D tentatively TRBD2 (5 bases). The CDR3 totals 14 residues. Trimming left V 8 bases short and J 6 bases short, with 16 bases between. Germline loops: CDR1 LNHDA, CDR2 SQIVND (reference sequence). CDR3 DNA sequence: TGTGCCAGTGGGAGTTGGGGATCCGCCGGGGAGCTGTTTTTT. Translation gives CASGSWGSAGELFF.

The V and J genes are TRBV7-2 and TRBJ1-2; 7 nucleotides agree with TRBD1. Germline-derived CDR1 and CDR2 are SGHTA and FQGNSA. The CDR3 has 13 amino acids. Trimming took 5 bases from V and 8 from J; bases not matched to a gene: 8. In nucleotides, the CDR3 is TGTGCCAGCAGCCCCGACAGGGAACAAGGCTACACCTTC. Its translation: CASSPDREQGYTF. Based on the CDR3 plus reference TRBV7-2 and TRBJ1-2, the full variable domain is GAGVSQSPSNKVTEKGKDVELRCDPISGHTALYWYRQSLGQGLEFLIYFQGNSAPDKSGLPSDRFSAERTGGSVSTLTIQRTQQEDSAVYLCASSPDREQGYTFGSGTRLTVV.

V and J are TRBV27 and TRBJ2-2; 12 nucleotides match TRBD2. Germline trimming cut 2 bases from V and 3 bases from J; bases unmatched to any gene: 1. The length of the CDR3 is 16 residues. From germline, CDR1 is MNHEY and CDR2 SMNVEV (reference sequence). CDR3 loop: CASSLTSGGYTGELFF. The CDR3 nucleotides read TGTGCCAGCAGTTTAACTAGCGGGGGGTACACCGGGGAGCTGTTTTTT.

The genes are TRBV4-3 and TRBJ1-1; D is unclear. The CDR3 runs to 16 residues. CDR1 LGHNA and CDR2 YSLEER come from the germline V gene. The V gene lost 0 bases and the J gene lost 8 bases, with 19 bases spanning the gap. CDR3 protein: CASSQERGRFLGEAFF. In DNA, the CDR3 is TGCGCCAGCAGCCAAGAGAGAGGGCGGTTTTTGGGAGAAGCTTTCTTT.

Here the CDR3 reads CASRPGLAGERQYF. CDR3 DNA sequence: TGTGCCAGCAGACCGGGACTAGCGGGGGAGAGACAGTACTTC. V usage is TRBV2 and J usage is TRBJ2-7; 14 bases are a match to TRBD2. This CDR3 has 14 residues. V trimming: 6 bases; J trimming: 10 bases; junction bases outside the gene matches: 8. The germline gives CDR1 SNHLY, CDR2 FYNNEI. Full variable domain (remainder filled in from reference TRBV2 and TRBJ2-7): EPEVTQTPSHQVTQMGQEVILRCVPISNHLYFYWYRQILGQKVEFLVSFYNNEISEKSEIFDDQFSVERPDGSNFTLKIRSTKLEDSAMYFCASRPGLAGERQYFGPGTRLTVT.

V gene TRBV19 combines with J gene TRBJ2-3; tentatively, D is TRBD2 (6 bases). Trimming took 6 bases from V and 2 from J, leaving 15 bases between them. The CDR3 consists of 15 residues. Germline CDR1 is LNHDA and CDR2 is SQIVND (reference sequence). The CDR3 sequence: CASSSAGRPTDTQYF. CDR3 DNA: TGTGCCAGTAGCAGCGCGGGGCGCCCCACAGATACGCAGTATTTT. The variable domain in full, with the rest retrieved from reference TRBV19 and TRBJ2-3, is DGGITQSPKYLFRKEGQNVTLSCEQNLNHDAMYWYRQDPGQGLRLIYYSQIVNDFQKGDIAEGYSVSREKKESFPLTVTSAQKNPTAFYLCASSSAGRPTDTQYFGPGTRLTVL.

The gene calls are TRBV20-1 and TRBJ2-1, with 10 bases matching TRBD2. J lost 10 bases, V lost 3 bases, and 9 bases had no gene match. Germline CDR1 is DFQATT and CDR2 is SNEGSKA (reference sequence). The CDR3 is 14 residues long. CDR3 region: CSASKSSGGKEQFF. The CDR3 region has the DNA TGCAGTGCTAGTAAATCTAGCGGGGGAAAGGAGCAGTTCTTC.

This clone was seen ten or more times. The chain has TRBV28 and TRBJ2-7, with TRBD2 identical over 10 bases. V gave up 5 bases and J gave up 0 bases; unmatched junction bases: 10. This CDR3 comprises 17 residues. The germline CDR1 and CDR2 sequences are MDHEN and SYDVKM. CDR3 nucleotides: TGTGCCAGCAGTAGGGGTGTGGGACTAGCGTTCTCCTACGAGCAGTACTTC. It is translated as CASSRGVGLAFSYEQYF.

This chain uses TRBV7-3 with TRBJ2-2; D remains ambiguous. V gave up 4 bases and J gave up 5 bases, with 14 bases separating them. The CDR3 is made up of 15 amino acids. Germline CDR1 and CDR2: SGHTA and FQGTGA. The CDR3 DNA reads as TGTGCCAGCAGCTCCCCCAGTATGGGGACCGGGGAGCTGTTTTTT. Protein: CASSSPSMGTGELFF.

This chain connects TRBV5-1 to TRBJ2-7, with D possibly matching TRBD2 (6 bases). From germline, CDR1 is SGHRS and CDR2 YFSETQ. Trimming shortened V by 4 bases and J by 1 base, and 9 bases separated the two germline ends. The length of the CDR3 is 13 residues. CDR3 in amino acids: CASSPGVSYEQYF. The CDR3, as DNA: TGCGCCAGCAGCCCGGGGGTTTCCTACGAGCAGTACTTC. Full variable domain (missing parts from reference TRBV5-1 and TRBJ2-7): KAGVTQTPRYLIKTRGQQVTLSCSPISGHRSVSWYQQTPGQGLQFLFEYFSETQRNKGNFPGRFSGRQFSNSRSEMNVSTLELGDSALYLCASSPGVSYEQYFGPGTRLTVT.

This chain uses TRBV18 with TRBJ2-7; 14 bases agree with TRBD2. This CDR3 has 20 amino acids. Germline CDR1 and CDR2: KGHSH and LQKENI. The V segment lost 3 bases and the J segment 5 bases; nucleotides outside the gene matches: 18. The CDR3 DNA reads TGTGCCAGCTCACCGGTCGGGACTAGCGGGAGTTCCGGCCCTCTCGACGAGCAGTACTTC. Its protein product is CASSPVGTSGSSGPLDEQYF.

This clone has a handful of counts. The chain links TRBV7-3 to TRBJ1-4; a possible D gene is TRBD1 (5 bases). Germline V gene sequence: CDR1 SGHTA, CDR2 FQGTGA. Trimming cost V 9 bases and J 6 bases, with 20 bases left between them. This CDR3 is 15 amino acids long. CDR3 loop: CASLGDSRKDEKLFF. The CDR3 nucleotides read TGTGCCAGTCTAGGGGATAGCAGGAAAGATGAAAAACTGTTTTTT.

CDR3 DNA sequence: TGTGCCAGCAGCTCTAATTCCTACGAGCAGTACTTC. Protein sequence: CASSSNSYEQYF. The rearrangement joins TRBV27 to TRBJ2-7; D unresolved. There are 12 residues in the CDR3. Deletions cut 6 bases from V and 1 base from J, with 7 bases between. CDR1 and CDR2 (germline): MNHEY, SMNVEV (reference sequence).

The genes are TRBV12-3 or TRBV12-4 and TRBJ1-4; perhaps TRBD1 as D (5 bases). V was cut by 5 bases and J by 12 bases, with 16 bases left in between. The CDR3 extends over 13 amino acids. The CDR3 nucleotides read TGTGCCAGCAGTCTCACCAGGGAGGAAGAACTGTTTTTT. It encodes CASSLTREEELFF.

The chain employs TRBV30 and TRBJ1-5, with a tentative D call TRBD1 (5 bases). From germline, CDR1 is GTSNPN and CDR2 SVGIG (reference sequence). The length of the CDR3 is 13 residues. V was cut by 3 bases and J by 4 bases, with 10 bases left in between. The CDR3 bases are TGTGCCTGGAGCGCTCAGGGAAATCAGCCCCAGCATTTT. Translating gives CAWSAQGNQPQHF.

The chain couples TRBV30 to TRBJ2-7, with D possibly TRBD1 on 6 matching bases. Trimming removed 2 bases at V and 3 bases at J, with 11 bases between. Germline V gives CDR1 GTSNPN, CDR2 SVGIG (reference sequence). This CDR3 spans 13 amino acids. As DNA, the CDR3 is TGTGCCTGGAGTCAGGGGTCATACTACGAGCAGTACTTC. Translation gives CAWSQGSYYEQYF.